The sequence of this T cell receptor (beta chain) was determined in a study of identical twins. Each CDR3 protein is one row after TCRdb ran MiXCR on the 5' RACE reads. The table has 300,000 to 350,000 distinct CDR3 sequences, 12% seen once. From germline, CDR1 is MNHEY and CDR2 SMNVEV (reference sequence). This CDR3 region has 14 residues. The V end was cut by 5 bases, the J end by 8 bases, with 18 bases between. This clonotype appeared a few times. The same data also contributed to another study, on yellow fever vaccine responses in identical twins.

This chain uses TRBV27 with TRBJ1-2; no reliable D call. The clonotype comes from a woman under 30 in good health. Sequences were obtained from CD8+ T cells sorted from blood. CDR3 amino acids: CASSPMTAPTGYTF. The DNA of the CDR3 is TGTGCCAGCAGTCCGATGACTGCTCCAACGGGCTACACCTTC.